The 17 T cell receptor beta chains below were found in one sample sequenced in a study of T-cell reconstitution after alpha-beta-depleted transplantation in children. TCRbeta library preparation incorporated unique molecular identifiers. TCRdb re-analysed the PCR reads in MiXCR, keeping a single row per CDR3 protein. The profile shows about 120,000 distinct CDR3 sequences, more than 20% of them singletons. The sequenced sample was PBMCs, mostly from graft donor cells, obtained 180 days after TCRalphabeta/CD19-depleted stem cell transplant. These receptors came from a male patient aged 2-9 years who had a stem cell transplant for chronic granulomatous disease, so the T cells may come from the graft donor.

The CDR3 nucleotides read TGCAGTGGTAGTGCGACTAGCGGGAGAGGAAACATTCAGTACTTC. It codes for CSGSATSGRGNIQYF. The V and J genes are TRBV20-1 and TRBJ2-4, with 12 bases aligning to TRBD2. Trimming removed 7 bases from V and 6 bases from J; junction bases left unmatched: 10. Germline V gives CDR1 DFQATT, CDR2 SNEGSKA (reference sequence). The CDR3 contains 15 residues.

This clonotype came up many times. This chain links TRBV18 with TRBJ2-3; TRBD1 or TRBD2 may be the D gene (5 bases each). Germline CDR1 is KGHSH and CDR2 is LQKENI. Trimming removed 3 bases from V and 4 bases from J, with 8 bases in between. The CDR3 is 13 residues long. CDR3 nucleotide sequence: TGTGCCAGCTCACCCGGGACCGCAGATACGCAGTATTTT. Protein: CASSPGTADTQYF.

This CDR3 is CASGRRAGYTF. CDR3 nucleotide sequence: TGTGCCAGCGGACGCAGGGCTGGCTACACCTTC. The gene calls are TRBV6-2 or TRBV6-3 and TRBJ1-2; D perhaps matches TRBD1 (5 bases). There are 11 residues in the CDR3. Trimming shortened V by 8 bases and J by 7 bases, and 11 bases separated the two germline ends. CDR1 and CDR2 from the germline V gene are MNHEY and SVGEGT.

CDR3 amino acids: CASSYTSGRAGYEQYF. CDR3 in DNA: TGTGCCAGCAGTTACACTAGCGGGAGGGCCGGGTACGAGCAGTACTTC. The chain recombines TRBV6-5 with TRBJ2-7, with TRBD2 matching over 13 bases. The length of the CDR3 is 16 residues. The germline V gene encodes CDR1 MNHEY and CDR2 SVGAGI. The ends lost 2 bases at V and 4 bases at J; junction bases unmatched: 5.

V gene TRBV4-3 combines with J gene TRBJ2-1, with 13 bases matching TRBD2. The germline V gene has CDR1 LGHNA and CDR2 YSLEER. V shed 3 bases, J shed 9 bases, and the junction held 8 bases outside the gene matches. This CDR3 region has 16 residues. CDR3 in amino acids: CASSQKTSGGAFEQFF. For the CDR3, the DNA is TGCGCCAGCAGCCAGAAAACTAGCGGGGGGGCCTTTGAGCAGTTCTTC.

This clonotype has a count of ten or more. This sequence joins TRBV14 and TRBJ2-7, with D possibly called TRBD1 or TRBD2 (5 bases each). This CDR3 contains 13 residues. Germline-derived CDR1 and CDR2 are SGHDN and FVKESK. The ends were cut back, 4 bases at V and 5 bases at J, with 12 bases in the middle. The chain's CDR3 is CASSPNWGHEQYF. The CDR3 DNA follows: TGTGCCAGCAGCCCGAACTGGGGACACGAGCAGTACTTC.

This clonotype was seen many times. The V call is TRBV12-3 or TRBV12-4, the J call TRBJ2-7, with 10 bases that match TRBD1. CDR3 length: 16 residues. V shed 5 bases and J 7 bases; nucleotides not matched to a gene: 14. CDR3 DNA sequence: TGTGCCAGCAGTCCCCCGAGGGACAGGGGAATAGGGGAGCAGTACTTC. This sequence encodes CASSPPRDRGIGEQYF.

This clonotype has a count of ten or more. The chain has TRBV20-1 and TRBJ2-3, with 7 nucleotides matching TRBD2. The CDR3 spans 15 residues. Germline-derived CDR1 and CDR2 are DFQATT and SNEGSKA (reference sequence). After removal of 2 bases from V and 0 bases from J, the junction contained 5 bases not matched to a gene. Here the CDR3 reads CSARMPSGSTDTQYF. CDR3 DNA: TGCAGTGCTAGAATGCCTAGCGGTAGCACAGATACGCAGTATTTT.

This clonotype was counted only a few times. The genes are TRBV29-1 and TRBJ2-1; unclear D gene. CDR3 length: 14 amino acids. Germline CDR1 reads SQVTM; CDR2 reads ANQGSEA. V dropped 2 bases and J dropped 7 bases, with 15 bases sitting between them. This CDR3 is CSVERPPGTNEQFF. The DNA for the CDR3 is TGCAGCGTTGAACGGCCGCCCGGAACAAATGAGCAGTTCTTC.

This clonotype has more than one count but fewer than ten. CDR3 residues: CASSSRPAGDQETQYF. In DNA, the CDR3 is TGCGCCAGCAGCTCCCGACCGGCAGGAGACCAAGAGACCCAGTACTTC. The genes are TRBV5-1 and TRBJ2-5; D is uncertain. The CDR3 is 16 residues long. The germline V and J ends were trimmed by 3 bases and 0 bases, with 15 bases remaining between them. Germline V gene lookup returns CDR1 SGHRS and CDR2 YFSETQ.

The chain has TRBV20-1 and TRBJ2-1, with 12 bases matching TRBD2. The CDR3 loop spans 19 amino acids. With V trimmed by 5 bases and J by 0 bases, 14 bases remained unmatched. Germline CDR1 is DFQATT and CDR2 is SNEGSKA (reference sequence). CDR3 region: CSAWVPGLAGLNSYNEQFF. The CDR3 bases are TGCAGTGCTTGGGTTCCGGGACTAGCGGGCCTTAACTCCTACAATGAGCAGTTCTTC.

This clonotype was seen ten or more times. CDR3 coding DNA: TGCGCCAGCAGATGGACTAGCGGGGTCCAAGATACGCAGTATTTT. As protein: CASRWTSGVQDTQYF. The chain employs TRBV5-1 and TRBJ2-3, with 12 bases that match TRBD2. This CDR3 is 15 amino acids long. The germline V gene encodes CDR1 SGHRS and CDR2 YFSETQ. Trimming took 5 bases from V and 5 from J; bases not matched to a gene: 6.

The chain employs TRBV20-1 and TRBJ1-6, with D tentatively TRBD1 (5 bases). The CDR3 spans 14 residues. Germline-derived CDR1 and CDR2 are DFQATT and SNEGSKA (reference sequence). Trimming removed 0 bases from V and 8 bases from J, with 11 bases in between. The CDR3 nucleotides read TGCAGTGCTAGAGACGGGGGAGTGGATTCACCCCTCCACTTT. Translation: CSARDGGVDSPLHF.

This clonotype was observed at least ten times. The chain has TRBV27 and TRBJ2-7, with 8 bases that match TRBD2. V trimming: 4 bases; J trimming: 3 bases; junction bases outside the gene matches: 2. The CDR3 runs 13 residues. Germline V gene data show CDR1 as MNHEY and CDR2 as SMNVEV (reference sequence). In nucleotides, the CDR3 is TGTGCCAGCAGTTACGGGGGGGACTACGAGCAGTACTTC. This gives the protein CASSYGGDYEQYF.

This clonotype was found many times. V is TRBV19 and J is TRBJ2-6; D might be TRBD1 (5 bases). Germline V lookup: CDR1 LNHDA, CDR2 SQIVND (reference sequence). The CDR3 length is 16 residues. Trimming took off 7 bases at V and 2 bases at J, with 15 bases between the two ends. The CDR3 region is CASTTIGRAGANVLTF. In DNA, the CDR3 is TGTGCCAGTACCACTATAGGCAGGGCTGGGGCCAACGTCCTGACTTTC.

This clonotype appeared many times. This sequence joins TRBV11-2 and TRBJ2-2; perhaps TRBD2 as D (6 bases). This CDR3 contains 15 residues. With 2 bases removed from V and 7 bases from J, the gap between germline ends came to 14 bases. Germline CDR1 SGHAT, CDR2 FQNNGV. The CDR3 DNA reads as TGTGCCAGCAGCTTAAATCCAGTGACTAGCGGGGAGCTGTTTTTT. As protein: CASSLNPVTSGELFF.

In its sample, this clonotype was seen many times. The J gene is TRBJ1-2, the V gene TRBV12-3 or TRBV12-4, with a possible D match to TRBD1 (5 bases). V was pared by 3 bases and J by 4 bases, with 9 bases between. The CDR3 consists of 13 residues. The CDR3 DNA reads as TGTGCCAGCAGTTTGTGGCAGGGCTATGGCTACACCTTC. Its translation: CASSLWQGYGYTF.